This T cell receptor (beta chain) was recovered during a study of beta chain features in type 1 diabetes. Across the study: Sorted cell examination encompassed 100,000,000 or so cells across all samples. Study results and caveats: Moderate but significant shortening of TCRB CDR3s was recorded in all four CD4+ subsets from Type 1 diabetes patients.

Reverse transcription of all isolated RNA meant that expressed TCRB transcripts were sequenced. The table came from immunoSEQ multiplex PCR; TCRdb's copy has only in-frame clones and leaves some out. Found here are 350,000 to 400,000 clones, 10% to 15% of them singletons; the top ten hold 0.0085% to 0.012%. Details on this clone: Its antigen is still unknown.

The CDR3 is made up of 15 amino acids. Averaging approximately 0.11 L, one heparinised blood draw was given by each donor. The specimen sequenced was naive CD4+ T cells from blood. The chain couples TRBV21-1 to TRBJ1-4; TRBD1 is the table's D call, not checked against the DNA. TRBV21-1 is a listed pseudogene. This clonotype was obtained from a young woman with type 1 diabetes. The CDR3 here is CASSKFHRRNEKLFF. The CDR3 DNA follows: TGTGCCAGCAGCAAATTTCACAGACGGAATGAAAAACTGTTTTTT.